These 18 T cell receptor beta chains share one sample of origin, sequenced in a study of cytomegalovirus exposure and HLA in healthy donors. Only in-frame clones appear in the TCRdb table, and some are missing; sequencing was by immunoSEQ multiplex PCR. The table shows around 250,000 clones, with 90% occurring only once. Sequencing was carried out using PBMCs. These receptors all stem from a woman between 18 and 30 years old in good health and CMV-seronegative.

J is TRBJ1-1 and V is TRBV5-4; no reliable D call. The CDR3 is 16 amino acids. The germline V and J ends were trimmed by 3 bases and 1 base, with 16 bases remaining between them. Germline CDR1 reads SGHNT; CDR2 reads YYREEE (reference sequence). The CDR3 region is CASSSFVRSRNTEAFF. DNA for the CDR3: TGTGCCAGCAGCTCTTTTGTCAGGTCAAGGAACACTGAAGCTTTCTTT.

The CDR3 is CASSYQGAGAYEQYF. The CDR3 region has the DNA TGTGCCAGCAGTTACCAGGGGGCGGGTGCCTACGAGCAGTACTTC. This chain uses TRBV7-2 with TRBJ2-7, with TRBD1 matching 8 bases. CDR1 and CDR2 from the germline V gene are SGHTA and FQGNSA. The junction had 9 bases not matched to a gene; V was cut back by 6 bases and J by 2 bases. The CDR3 length is 15 residues.

J is TRBJ2-3 and V is TRBV10-3, with 8 bases matching TRBD2. This CDR3 spans 16 amino acids. V lost 0 bases and J lost 2; bases outside the gene matches: 4. Per germline, CDR1 ENHRY and CDR2 SYGVKD. The CDR3 region is CAISESATSVTDTQYF. The DNA for the CDR3 is TGTGCCATCAGTGAGTCCGCGACTAGCGTCACAGATACGCAGTATTTT.

This chain uses TRBV6-4 with TRBJ1-5, with a possible D match to TRBD1 (6 bases). CDR1 and CDR2 (germline): MRHNA, SNTAGT. The CDR3 is 15 amino acids. V was clipped by 4 bases and J by 2 bases, with 12 bases between them. DNA of the CDR3: TGTGCCAGCAGTGGAGGGGGAAAGGGCAATCAGCCCCAGCATTTT. Translated, it gives CASSGGGKGNQPQHF.

The chain links TRBV11-1 to TRBJ2-7, with 10 bases that match TRBD1. This CDR3 spans 14 amino acids. The J segment lost 4 bases and the V segment lost 2 bases, leaving 2 bases of the junction unmatched. Germline loops: CDR1 SGHAT, CDR2 FQDESV (reference sequence). Here the CDR3 reads CASSLLGQGYEQYV. The DNA for the CDR3 is TGTGCCAGCAGCTTATTGGGACAGGGGTACGAGCAGTACGTC.

V usage is TRBV5-1 and J usage is TRBJ1-6, with 7 bases aligning to TRBD1. V shed 1 base, J shed 7 bases, and the junction held 2 bases outside the gene matches. Germline-derived CDR1 and CDR2 are SGHRS and YFSETQ. This CDR3 has 14 residues. CDR3 nucleotide sequence: TGCGCCAGCAGCTTGACAGGGGAAAATTCACCCCTCCACTTT. Translating gives CASSLTGENSPLHF.

The chain carries TRBV6-1 and TRBJ1-3; the match to TRBD1 covers 8 bases. The CDR3 totals 17 residues. Per germline, CDR1 MNHNS and CDR2 SASEGT. V dropped 4 bases and J dropped 0; count of bases not matched to a gene: 8. CDR3 region: CASSAGTGGYSGNTIYF. CDR3 in DNA: TGTGCCAGCAGTGCCGGCACAGGGGGTTACTCTGGAAACACCATATATTTT.

The rearrangement uses TRBV19 and TRBJ2-7; 9 positions match TRBD1. With 6 bases clipped from V and 4 bases from J, the junction kept 4 bases outside the gene matches. CDR1 and CDR2 (germline): LNHDA, SQIVND (reference sequence). The CDR3 has 13 amino acids. The CDR3 spells CASRADRGYEQYF. DNA for the CDR3: TGTGCCAGTAGAGCGGACAGGGGATACGAGCAGTACTTC.

The V call is TRBV4-1, the J call TRBJ2-7, with TRBD1 as a possible D gene (6 bases). Trimming pared 4 bases from V and 1 base from J, leaving 14 bases between. Germline CDR1 and CDR2: MGHRA and YSYEKL. The CDR3 is made up of 15 amino acids. CDR3 DNA sequence: TGCGCCAGCAGCCTAGCACAGGGACAATCCTACGAGCAGTACTTC. This translates into CASSLAQGQSYEQYF.

This chain uses TRBV28 with TRBJ2-2, with 9 bases identical to TRBD1. In germline, CDR1 is MDHEN, CDR2 SYDVKM. The CDR3 consists of 17 residues. J was trimmed by 4 bases and V by 3 bases; bases with no gene match: 9. The CDR3, as DNA: TGTGCCAGCAGTTTGGGACAGGGAATCGTAGGCACCGGGGAGCTGTTTTTT. Its protein product is CASSLGQGIVGTGELFF.

The genes are TRBV4-3 and TRBJ1-1; D gene unclear. Per the germline V gene, CDR1 is LGHNA and CDR2 is YSLEER. V gave up 0 bases and J gave up 0 bases, with 2 bases separating them. The CDR3 runs to 13 residues. The CDR3 nucleotides read TGCGCCAGCAGCCAAGATATGAACACTGAAGCTTTCTTT. As protein: CASSQDMNTEAFF.

The chain couples TRBV29-1 to TRBJ1-2; TRBD1 agrees at 7 bases. Per germline, CDR1 SQVTM and CDR2 ANQGSEA. The CDR3 is 14 amino acids. With V trimmed by 6 bases and J by 2 bases, 9 bases remained unmatched. CDR3 nucleotide sequence: TGCAGCGTAGCCGGGACAGTACTGAACTATGGCTACACCTTC. Translating it yields CSVAGTVLNYGYTF.

This chain uses TRBV7-9 with TRBJ1-2; D ambiguous. The CDR3 is made up of 14 amino acids. V lost 1 base and J 2 bases, leaving 8 bases between the germline ends. The germline CDR1 and CDR2 sequences are SEHNR and FQNEAQ (reference sequence). CDR3 residues: CASSLGQNNYGYTF. CDR3 in DNA: TGTGCCAGCAGCTTAGGTCAGAACAACTATGGCTACACCTTC.

This rearrangement joins TRBV4-3 to TRBJ2-7; 13 bases line up with TRBD2. There are 18 residues in the CDR3. The germline CDR1 and CDR2 sequences are LGHNA and YSLEER. Trimming at V came to 2 bases and at J to 5 bases, leaving 12 bases not matched to a gene. CDR3 protein: CASSQRSPLAGGPDEQYF. The DNA for the CDR3 is TGCGCCAGCAGCCAAAGAAGCCCACTAGCGGGGGGGCCCGACGAGCAGTACTTC.

This clone was counted a few times. The chain carries TRBV6-5 and TRBJ1-6; D uncertain. The ends were cut back, 8 bases at V and 5 bases at J, with 7 bases in the middle. The CDR3 loop spans 12 amino acids. CDR1 and CDR2 from the germline V gene are MNHEY and SVGAGI. The CDR3 DNA follows: TGTGCCAGCCGTAAAAATAATTCACCCCTCCACTTT. Translation gives CASRKNNSPLHF.

V and J are TRBV4-3 and TRBJ2-5; the D gene is possibly TRBD2 (5 bases). The CDR3 loop spans 16 amino acids. Looked up from germline, CDR1 is LGHNA and CDR2 is YSLEER. Trimming took 0 bases from V and 3 from J, leaving 14 bases between them. DNA of the CDR3: TGCGCCAGCAGCCAAGATCTGGCTAGCACAAAAGAGACCCAGTACTTC. Amino acids: CASSQDLASTKETQYF.

This clone was counted a single time. The chain combines TRBV4-1 with TRBJ2-2; tentative D call: TRBD2 (6 bases). This CDR3 has 15 residues. In germline, CDR1 is MGHRA, CDR2 YSYEKL. V lost 3 bases, J lost 6 bases, and 14 bases lay in between. The CDR3: CASSHRMGEAGELFF. Written as DNA, the CDR3 is TGCGCCAGCAGCCACCGGATGGGGGAGGCCGGGGAGCTGTTTTTT.

The chain employs TRBV9 and TRBJ2-2, with 9 bases matching TRBD1. V dropped 0 bases and J dropped 6; count of bases not matched to a gene: 9. The CDR3 totals 17 residues. In germline, CDR1 is SGDLS, CDR2 YYNGEE. The CDR3 sequence is CASSVVREGTGPGELFF. The CDR3 DNA sequence: TGTGCCAGCAGCGTAGTAAGGGAGGGGACAGGGCCCGGGGAGCTGTTTTTT. Complete variable domain (other parts from reference TRBV9 and TRBJ2-2): DSGVTQTPKHLITATGQRVTLRCSPRSGDLSVYWYQQSLDQGLQFLIQYYNGEERAKGNILERFSAQQFPDLHSELNLSSLELGDSALYFCASSVVREGTGPGELFFGEGSRLTVL.